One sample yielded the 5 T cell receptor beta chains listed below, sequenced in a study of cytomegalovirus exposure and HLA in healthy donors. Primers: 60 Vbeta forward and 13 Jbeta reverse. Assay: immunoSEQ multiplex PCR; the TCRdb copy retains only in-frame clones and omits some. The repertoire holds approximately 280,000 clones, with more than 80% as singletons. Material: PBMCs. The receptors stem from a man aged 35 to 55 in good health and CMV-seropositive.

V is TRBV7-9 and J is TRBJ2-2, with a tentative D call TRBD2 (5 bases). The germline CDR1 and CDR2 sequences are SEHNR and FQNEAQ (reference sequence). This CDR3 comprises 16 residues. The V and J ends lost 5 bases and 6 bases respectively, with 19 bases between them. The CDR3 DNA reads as TGTGCCAGCAGCCAACTCAAGGGCGGGCAGGCCGGGGAGCTGTTTTTT. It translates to CASSQLKGGQAGELFF. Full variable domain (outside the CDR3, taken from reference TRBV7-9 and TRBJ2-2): DTGVSQNPRHKITKRGQNVTFRCDPISEHNRLYWYRQTLGQGPEFLTYFQNEAQLEKSRLLSDRFSAERPKGSFSTLEIQRTEQGDSAMYLCASSQLKGGQAGELFFGEGSRLTVL.

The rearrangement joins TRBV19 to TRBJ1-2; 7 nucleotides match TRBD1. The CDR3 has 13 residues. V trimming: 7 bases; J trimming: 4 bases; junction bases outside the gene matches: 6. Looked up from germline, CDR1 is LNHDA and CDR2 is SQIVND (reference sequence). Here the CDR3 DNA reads TGTGCCAGTAATAGGGGGCGGGTCTATGGCTACACCTTC. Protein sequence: CASNRGRVYGYTF.

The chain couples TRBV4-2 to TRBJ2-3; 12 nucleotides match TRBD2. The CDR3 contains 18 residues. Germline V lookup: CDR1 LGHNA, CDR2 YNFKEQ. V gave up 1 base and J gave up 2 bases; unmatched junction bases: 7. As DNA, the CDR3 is TGTGCCAGCAGCCAAGTTTACGGACTAGCGGGGTCCACAGATACGCAGTATTTT. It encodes CASSQVYGLAGSTDTQYF.

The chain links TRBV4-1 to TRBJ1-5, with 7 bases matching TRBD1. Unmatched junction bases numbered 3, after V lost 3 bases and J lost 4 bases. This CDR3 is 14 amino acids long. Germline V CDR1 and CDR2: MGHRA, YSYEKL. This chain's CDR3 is CASSHTGVNQPQHF. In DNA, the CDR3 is TGCGCCAGCAGCCACACAGGGGTAAATCAGCCCCAGCATTTT.

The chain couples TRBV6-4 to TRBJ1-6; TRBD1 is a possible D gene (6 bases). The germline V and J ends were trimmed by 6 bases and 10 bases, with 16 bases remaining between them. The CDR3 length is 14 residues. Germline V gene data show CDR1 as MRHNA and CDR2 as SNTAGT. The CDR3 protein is CASSSDSRGSPLHF. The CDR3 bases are TGTGCCAGCAGCTCGGACAGTCGGGGATCACCCCTCCACTTT.